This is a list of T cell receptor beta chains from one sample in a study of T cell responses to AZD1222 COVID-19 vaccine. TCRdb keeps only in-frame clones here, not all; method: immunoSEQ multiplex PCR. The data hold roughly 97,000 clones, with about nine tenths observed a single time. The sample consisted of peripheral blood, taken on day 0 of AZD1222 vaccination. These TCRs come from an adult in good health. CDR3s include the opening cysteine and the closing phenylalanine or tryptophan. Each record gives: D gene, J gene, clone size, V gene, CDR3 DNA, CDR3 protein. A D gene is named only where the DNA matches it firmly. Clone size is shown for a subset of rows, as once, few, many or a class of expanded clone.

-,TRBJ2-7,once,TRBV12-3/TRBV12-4,TGTGCCAGCAGTCAGGGCTACGAGCAGTACTTC,CASSQGYEQYF
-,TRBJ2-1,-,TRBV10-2,TGCGCCAGCAGTCTTAGTTGGGATGAGCAGTTCTTC,CASSLSWDEQFF
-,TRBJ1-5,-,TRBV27,TGTGCCAGCAGTTTTGGGGCGTGGGACAATCAGCCCCAGCATTTT,CASSFGAWDNQPQHF
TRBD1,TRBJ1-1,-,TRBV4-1,TGCGCCAGCAGCCAAGATCTGGACAGGGGCCCTGAAGCTTTCTTT,CASSQDLDRGPEAFF
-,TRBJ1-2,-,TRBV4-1,TGCGCCAGCAGCCTCAGGGAACCCGTTTTTCGCAACTATGGCTACACCTTC,CASSLREPVFRNYGYTF
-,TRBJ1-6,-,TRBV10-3,TGTGCCATCAGTGAGTCGGGCACCGATTCACCCCTCCACTTT,CAISESGTDSPLHF
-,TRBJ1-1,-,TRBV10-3,TGTGCCATCAGACTCGAACAGGACACTGAAGCTTTCTTT,CAIRLEQDTEAFF
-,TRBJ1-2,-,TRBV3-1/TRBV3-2,TGTGCCAGCAGCCCGTCAGACAGGAACTATGGCTACACCTTC,CASSPSDRNYGYTF
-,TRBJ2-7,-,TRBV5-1,TGCGCCAGCAGAGGCAGTTCTCACGAGCAGTACTTC,CASRGSSHEQYF
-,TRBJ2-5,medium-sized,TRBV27,TGTGCCAGCAGTTTATCGTGGGGGAGAGGGGGAGAGACCCAGTACTTC,CASSLSWGRGGETQYF